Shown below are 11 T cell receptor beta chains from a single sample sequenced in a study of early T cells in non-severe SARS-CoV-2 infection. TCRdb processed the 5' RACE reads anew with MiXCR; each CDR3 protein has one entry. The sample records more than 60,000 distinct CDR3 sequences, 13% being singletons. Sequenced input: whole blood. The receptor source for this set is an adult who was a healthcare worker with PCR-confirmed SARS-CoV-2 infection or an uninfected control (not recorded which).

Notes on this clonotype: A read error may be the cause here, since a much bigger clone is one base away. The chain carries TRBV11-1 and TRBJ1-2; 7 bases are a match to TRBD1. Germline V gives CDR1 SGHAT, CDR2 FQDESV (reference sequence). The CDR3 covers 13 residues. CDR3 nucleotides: TGTGCCAACAGCGGGAGGACAGGTTATGGCTACACCTTC. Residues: CANSGRTGYGYTF.

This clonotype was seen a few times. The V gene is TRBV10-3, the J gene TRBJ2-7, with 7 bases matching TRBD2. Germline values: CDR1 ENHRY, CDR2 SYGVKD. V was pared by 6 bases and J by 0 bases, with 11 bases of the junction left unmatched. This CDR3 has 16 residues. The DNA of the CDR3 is TGTGCCATCAGGAATACTAGCGTCCTTGACTCCTACGAGCAGTACTTC. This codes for CAIRNTSVLDSYEQYF.

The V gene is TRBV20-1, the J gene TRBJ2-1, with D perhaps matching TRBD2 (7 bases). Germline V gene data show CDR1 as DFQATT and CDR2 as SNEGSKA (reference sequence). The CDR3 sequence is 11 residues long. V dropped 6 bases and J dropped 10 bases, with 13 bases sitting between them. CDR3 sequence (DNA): TGCAGTGCCCCGGGGGGCGTCGAGCAGTTCTTC. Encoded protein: CSAPGGVEQFF.

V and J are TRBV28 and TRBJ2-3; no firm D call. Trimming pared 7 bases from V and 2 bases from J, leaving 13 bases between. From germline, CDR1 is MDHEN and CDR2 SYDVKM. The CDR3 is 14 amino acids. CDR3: CASIPRPYTDTQYF. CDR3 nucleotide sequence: TGTGCCAGCATACCCAGACCCTACACAGATACGCAGTATTTT.

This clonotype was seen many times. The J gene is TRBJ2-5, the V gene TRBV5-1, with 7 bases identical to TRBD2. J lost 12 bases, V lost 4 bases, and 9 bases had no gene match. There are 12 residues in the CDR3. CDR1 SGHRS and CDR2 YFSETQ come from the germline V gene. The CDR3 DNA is TGCGCCAGCAGCCCTTTAGGACTAGAAAAGTACTTC. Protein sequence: CASSPLGLEKYF.

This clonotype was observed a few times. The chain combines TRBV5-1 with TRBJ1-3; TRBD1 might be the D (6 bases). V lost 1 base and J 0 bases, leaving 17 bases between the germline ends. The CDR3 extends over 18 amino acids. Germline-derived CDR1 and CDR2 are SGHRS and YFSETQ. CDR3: CASSLWGPQSLSGNTIYF. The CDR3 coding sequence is TGCGCCAGCAGCTTGTGGGGGCCCCAATCCCTCTCTGGAAACACCATATATTTT.

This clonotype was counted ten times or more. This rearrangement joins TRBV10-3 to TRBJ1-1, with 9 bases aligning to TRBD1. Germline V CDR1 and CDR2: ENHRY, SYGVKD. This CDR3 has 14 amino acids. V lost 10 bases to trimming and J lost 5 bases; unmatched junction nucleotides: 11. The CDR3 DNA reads TGTGCCACGGCGTACAGGGGGCCAAGGACTGAAGCTTTCTTT. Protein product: CATAYRGPRTEAFF.

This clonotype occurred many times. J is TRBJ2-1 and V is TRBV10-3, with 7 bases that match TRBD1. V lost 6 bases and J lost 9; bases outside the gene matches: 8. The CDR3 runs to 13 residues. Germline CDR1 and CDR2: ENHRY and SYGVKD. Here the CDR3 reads CAISLQGQGEQFF. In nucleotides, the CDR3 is TGTGCCATCAGCCTACAGGGGCAGGGTGAGCAGTTCTTC.

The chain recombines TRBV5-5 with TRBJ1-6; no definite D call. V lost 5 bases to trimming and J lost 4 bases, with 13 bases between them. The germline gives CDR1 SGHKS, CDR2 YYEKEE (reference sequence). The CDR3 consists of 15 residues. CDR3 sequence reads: CASRADDGYNSPLHF. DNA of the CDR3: TGTGCCAGCAGGGCCGATGACGGATATAATTCACCCCTCCACTTT.

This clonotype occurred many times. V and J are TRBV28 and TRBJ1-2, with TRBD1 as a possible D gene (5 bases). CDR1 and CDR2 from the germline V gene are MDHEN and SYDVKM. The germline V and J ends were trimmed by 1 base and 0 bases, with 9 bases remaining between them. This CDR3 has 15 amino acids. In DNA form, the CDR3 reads TGTGCCAGCAGTTTATATCAGGGATCTAACTATGGCTACACCTTC. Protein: CASSLYQGSNYGYTF.

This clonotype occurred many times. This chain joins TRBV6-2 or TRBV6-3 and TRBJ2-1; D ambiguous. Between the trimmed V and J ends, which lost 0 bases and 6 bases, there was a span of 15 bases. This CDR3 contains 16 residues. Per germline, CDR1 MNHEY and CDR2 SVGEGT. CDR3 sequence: CASSYSWGSRANEQFF. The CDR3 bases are TGTGCCAGCAGTTACTCATGGGGTAGTAGAGCCAATGAGCAGTTCTTC.